This T cell receptor (beta chain) was retrieved from a study of early T cells in non-severe SARS-CoV-2 infection. Study details: Chains from this unsorted whole-blood bulk RNA could not be paired. General study points: In VDJdb matching, anti-spike CD8 responses were favored while private and CD4 specificities went missing.

Trimming took off 0 bases at V and 1 base at J, with 10 bases between the two ends. Germline V gene data show CDR1 as SGHRS and CDR2 as YFSETQ. The CDR3 contains 15 residues. This clonotype was observed at least ten times. Its target is unknown. Individual cDNA molecules each received unique molecular identifiers attached to them. TCRdb fed the 5' RACE reads into MiXCR, producing one record per CDR3 protein. The sample carries roughly 93,000 distinct CDR3 sequences, 9.5% to 11% recorded once. This TCR derives from an adult who was a healthcare worker with PCR-confirmed SARS-CoV-2 infection or an uninfected control (not recorded which). The specimen sequenced was whole blood. The rearrangement links TRBV5-1 to TRBJ1-1; D remains ambiguous. Here the CDR3 DNA reads TGCGCCAGCAGCTTGGGAATACAAGGGAACACTGAAGCTTTCTTT. Translated, it gives CASSLGIQGNTEAFF.